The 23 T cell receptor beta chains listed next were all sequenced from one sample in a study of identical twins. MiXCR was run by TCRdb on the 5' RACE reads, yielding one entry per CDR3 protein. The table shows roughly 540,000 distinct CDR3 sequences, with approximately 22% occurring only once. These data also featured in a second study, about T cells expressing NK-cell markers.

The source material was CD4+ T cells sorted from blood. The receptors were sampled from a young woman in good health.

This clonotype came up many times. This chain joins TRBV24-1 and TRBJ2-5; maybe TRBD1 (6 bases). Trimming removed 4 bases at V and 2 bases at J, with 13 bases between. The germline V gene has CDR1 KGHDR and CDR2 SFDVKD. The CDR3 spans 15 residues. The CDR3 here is CATSDLPGAQETQYF. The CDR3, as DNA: TGTGCCACCAGTGACCTTCCAGGGGCGCAAGAGACCCAGTACTTC.

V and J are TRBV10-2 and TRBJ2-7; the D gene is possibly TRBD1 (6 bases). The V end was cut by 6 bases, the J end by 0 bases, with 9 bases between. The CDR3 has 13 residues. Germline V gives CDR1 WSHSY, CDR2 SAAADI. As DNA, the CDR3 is TGCGCCAGCAGGGACAGCAGCTCCTACGAGCAGTACTTC. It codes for CASRDSSSYEQYF.

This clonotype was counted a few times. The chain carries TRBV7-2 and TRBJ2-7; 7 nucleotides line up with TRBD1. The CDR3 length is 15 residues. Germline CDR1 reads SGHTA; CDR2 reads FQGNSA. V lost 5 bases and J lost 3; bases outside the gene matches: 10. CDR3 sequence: CASSTSGGTNYEQYF. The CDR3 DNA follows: TGTGCCAGCAGCACCTCAGGGGGAACAAACTACGAGCAGTACTTC.

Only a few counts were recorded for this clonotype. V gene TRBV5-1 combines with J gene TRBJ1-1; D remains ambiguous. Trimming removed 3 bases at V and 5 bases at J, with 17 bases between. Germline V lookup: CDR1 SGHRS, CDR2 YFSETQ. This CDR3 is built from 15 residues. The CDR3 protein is CASSSLPSYGTEAFF. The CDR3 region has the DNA TGCGCCAGCAGCTCATTACCTAGCTACGGAACTGAAGCTTTCTTT.

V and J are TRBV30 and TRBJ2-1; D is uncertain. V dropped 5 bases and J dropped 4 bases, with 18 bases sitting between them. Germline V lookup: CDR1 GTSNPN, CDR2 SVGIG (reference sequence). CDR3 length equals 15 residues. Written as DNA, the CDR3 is TGTGCCTGGTTATCCGGAGAACTCACTTACAATGAGCAGTTCTTC. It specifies CAWLSGELTYNEQFF.

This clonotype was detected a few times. The DNA of the CDR3 is TGTGCCAGCAGAGGGCCGGGACAGGGAAGTGAAAAACTGTTTTTT. Translating gives CASRGPGQGSEKLFF. The J gene is TRBJ1-4, the V gene TRBV7-9; the match to TRBD1 covers 9 bases. Germline V lookup: CDR1 SEHNR, CDR2 FQNEAQ (reference sequence). V lost 6 bases and J lost 7; bases outside the gene matches: 9. This CDR3 comprises 15 residues.

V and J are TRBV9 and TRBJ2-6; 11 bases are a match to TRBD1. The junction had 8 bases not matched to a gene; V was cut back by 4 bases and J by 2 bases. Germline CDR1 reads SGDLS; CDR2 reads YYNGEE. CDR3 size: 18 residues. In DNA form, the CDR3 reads TGTGCCAGCAGCCTTCGGGACAGGGGGATGACTGGGGCCAACGTCCTGACTTTC. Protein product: CASSLRDRGMTGANVLTF. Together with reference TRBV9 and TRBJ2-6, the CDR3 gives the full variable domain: DSGVTQTPKHLITATGQRVTLRCSPRSGDLSVYWYQQSLDQGLQFLIQYYNGEERAKGNILERFSAQQFPDLHSELNLSSLELGDSALYFCASSLRDRGMTGANVLTFGAGSRLTVL.

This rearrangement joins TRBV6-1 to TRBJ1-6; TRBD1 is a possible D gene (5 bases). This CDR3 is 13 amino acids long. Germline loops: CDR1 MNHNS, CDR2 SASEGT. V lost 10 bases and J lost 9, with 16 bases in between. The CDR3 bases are TGTGCCACTCGGGGGGGTATCAGTTCACCCCTCCACTTT. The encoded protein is CATRGGISSPLHF.

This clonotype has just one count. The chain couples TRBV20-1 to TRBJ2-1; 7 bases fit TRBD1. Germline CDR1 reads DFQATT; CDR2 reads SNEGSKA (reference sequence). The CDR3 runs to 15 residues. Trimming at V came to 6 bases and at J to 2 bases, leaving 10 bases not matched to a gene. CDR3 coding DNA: TGCAGTGCACGCTCCGACAGGGACCCCTACAATGAGCAGTTCTTC. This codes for CSARSDRDPYNEQFF.

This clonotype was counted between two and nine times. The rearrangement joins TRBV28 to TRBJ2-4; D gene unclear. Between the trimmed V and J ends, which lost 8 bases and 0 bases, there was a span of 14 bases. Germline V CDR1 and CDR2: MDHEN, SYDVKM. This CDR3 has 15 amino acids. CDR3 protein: CASSPVELAKNIQYF. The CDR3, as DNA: TGTGCCAGCTCCCCAGTGGAGCTAGCCAAAAACATTCAGTACTTC.

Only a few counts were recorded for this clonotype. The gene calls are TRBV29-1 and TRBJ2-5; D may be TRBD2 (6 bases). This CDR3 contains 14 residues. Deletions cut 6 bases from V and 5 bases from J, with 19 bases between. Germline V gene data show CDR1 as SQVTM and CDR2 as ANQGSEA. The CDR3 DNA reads TGCAGCGTGCCCAGGGCCGGGGGATTTGAGACCCAGTACTTC. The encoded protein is CSVPRAGGFETQYF.

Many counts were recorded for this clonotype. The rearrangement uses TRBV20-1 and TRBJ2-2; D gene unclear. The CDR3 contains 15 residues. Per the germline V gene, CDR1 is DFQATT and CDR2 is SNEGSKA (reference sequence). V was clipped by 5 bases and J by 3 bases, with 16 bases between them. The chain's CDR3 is CSAPTGTRDTGELFF. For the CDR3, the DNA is TGCAGTGCTCCGACTGGAACTCGAGACACCGGGGAGCTGTTTTTT.

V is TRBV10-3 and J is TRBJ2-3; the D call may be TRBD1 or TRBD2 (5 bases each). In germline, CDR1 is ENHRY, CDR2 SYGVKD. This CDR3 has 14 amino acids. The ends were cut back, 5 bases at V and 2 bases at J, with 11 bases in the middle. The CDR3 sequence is CAISFEGPTDTQYF. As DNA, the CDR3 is TGTGCCATCAGTTTTGAGGGACCCACAGATACGCAGTATTTT.

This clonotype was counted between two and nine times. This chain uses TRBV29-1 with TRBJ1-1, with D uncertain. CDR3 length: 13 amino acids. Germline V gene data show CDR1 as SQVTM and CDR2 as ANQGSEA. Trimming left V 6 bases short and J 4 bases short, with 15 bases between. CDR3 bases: TGCAGCGTCGGACGGTCCCTCGGCACTGAAGCTTTCTTT. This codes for CSVGRSLGTEAFF.

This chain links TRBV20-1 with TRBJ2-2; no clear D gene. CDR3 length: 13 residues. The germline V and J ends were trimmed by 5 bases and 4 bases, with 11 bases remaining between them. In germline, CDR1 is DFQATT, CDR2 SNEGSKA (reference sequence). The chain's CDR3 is CSARYTTTGELFF. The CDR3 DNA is TGCAGTGCTCGATACACCACCACCGGGGAGCTGTTTTTT.

The CDR3: CSAIPQGNTDTQYF. CDR3 DNA: TGCAGTGCTATTCCGCAGGGTAACACAGATACGCAGTATTTT. The chain couples TRBV20-1 to TRBJ2-3; TRBD1 might be the D (5 bases). Trimming removed 4 bases from V and 2 bases from J, with 13 bases in between. The germline V gene encodes CDR1 DFQATT and CDR2 SNEGSKA (reference sequence). This CDR3 region has 14 residues.

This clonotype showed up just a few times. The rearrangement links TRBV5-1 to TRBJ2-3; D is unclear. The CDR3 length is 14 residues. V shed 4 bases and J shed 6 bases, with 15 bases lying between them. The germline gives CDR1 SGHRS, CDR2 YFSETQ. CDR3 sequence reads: CASSPEAWTDTQYF. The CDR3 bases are TGCGCCAGCAGCCCAGAGGCCTGGACGGATACGCAGTATTTT.

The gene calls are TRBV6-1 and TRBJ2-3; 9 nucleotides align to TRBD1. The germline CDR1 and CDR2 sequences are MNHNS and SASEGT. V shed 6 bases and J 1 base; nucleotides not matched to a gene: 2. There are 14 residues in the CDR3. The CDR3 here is CASSGQGRTDTQYF. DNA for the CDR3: TGTGCCAGCAGCGGACAGGGGCGCACAGATACGCAGTATTTT.

Here the CDR3 reads CAFSLGEIVRQANYGYTF. In nucleotides, the CDR3 is TGTGCCTTCAGTTTAGGGGAAATAGTGAGACAGGCTAACTATGGCTACACCTTC. V usage is TRBV12-3 or TRBV12-4 and J usage is TRBJ1-2, with D possibly matching TRBD1 (6 bases). The length of the CDR3 is 18 residues. Trimming removed 11 bases at V and 0 bases at J, with 28 bases between.

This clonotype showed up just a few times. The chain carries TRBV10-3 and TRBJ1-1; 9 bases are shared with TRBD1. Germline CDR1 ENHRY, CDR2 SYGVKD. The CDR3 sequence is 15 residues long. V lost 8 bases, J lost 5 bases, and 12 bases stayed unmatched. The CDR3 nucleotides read TGTGCCATCCGACTAGGGGGGACAGGGAGAACTGAAGCTTTCTTT. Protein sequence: CAIRLGGTGRTEAFF.

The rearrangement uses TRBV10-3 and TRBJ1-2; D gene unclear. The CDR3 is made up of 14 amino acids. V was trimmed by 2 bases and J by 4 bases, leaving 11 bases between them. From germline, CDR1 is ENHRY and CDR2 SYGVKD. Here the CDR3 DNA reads TGTGCCATCAGTGAGAAGGACCGCTTCTATGGCTACACCTTC. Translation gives CAISEKDRFYGYTF.

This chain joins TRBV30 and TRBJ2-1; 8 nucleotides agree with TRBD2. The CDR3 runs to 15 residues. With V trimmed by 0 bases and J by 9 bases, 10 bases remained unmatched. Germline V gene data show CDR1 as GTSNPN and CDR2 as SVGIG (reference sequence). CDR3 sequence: CAWSVIGRAAVEQFF. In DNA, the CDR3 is TGTGCCTGGAGTGTTATCGGGAGGGCCGCTGTTGAGCAGTTCTTC.

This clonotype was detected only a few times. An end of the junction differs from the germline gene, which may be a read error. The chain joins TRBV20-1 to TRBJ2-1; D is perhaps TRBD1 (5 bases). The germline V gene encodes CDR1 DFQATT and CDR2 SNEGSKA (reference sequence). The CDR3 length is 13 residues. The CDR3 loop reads CSARTQGPNVQFF. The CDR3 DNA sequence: TGCAGTGCTAGAACTCAGGGCCCCAATGTGCAGTTCTTC.